These 32 T cell receptor beta chains originate from one sample sequenced in a study of T-cell reconstitution after alpha-beta-depleted transplantation in children. Preparing the TCRbeta library involved the use of unique molecular identifiers. TCRdb reprocessed the PCR reads with MiXCR, giving one entry per CDR3 protein. The sample carries about 600,000 distinct CDR3 sequences, 10% to 15% recorded once. The sequences come from PBMCs, mostly from graft donor cells, collected 360 days after TCRalphabeta/CD19-depleted stem cell transplant. These receptors all stem from a male patient under 18 who had a stem cell transplant for acute myeloid leukemia, so the T cells may come from the graft donor.

In its sample, this clonotype was seen many times. The J gene is TRBJ2-1, the V gene TRBV12-5; D is undetermined. This CDR3 has 14 residues. Trimming stripped 8 bases from V and 2 bases from J, with 13 bases between. In germline, CDR1 is LGHNT, CDR2 FRNRAP. CDR3 nucleotides: TGTGCTAGTTCCCCCGGGCAACCCTACAATGAGCAGTTCTTC. This gives the protein CASSPGQPYNEQFF.

V is TRBV12-3 or TRBV12-4 and J is TRBJ2-1; a weak D match, TRBD1 (6 bases). This CDR3 is built from 13 residues. The V and J ends lost 3 bases and 8 bases respectively, with 11 bases between them. The CDR3 is CASSFWGPDEQFF. The CDR3 DNA sequence: TGTGCCAGCAGTTTTTGGGGGCCGGATGAGCAGTTCTTC.

The chain is built from TRBV5-1 and TRBJ2-3; 13 bases fit TRBD2. Per germline, CDR1 SGHRS and CDR2 YFSETQ. V shed 1 base, J shed 6 bases, and the junction held 11 bases outside the gene matches. This CDR3 comprises 18 residues. The CDR3 loop reads CASSLTPRGLAGRDTQYF. The CDR3 nucleotides read TGCGCCAGCAGCTTGACCCCTCGGGGACTAGCGGGAAGGGATACGCAGTATTTT.

V usage is TRBV18 and J usage is TRBJ2-1, with 8 bases matching TRBD1. With V trimmed by 3 bases and J by 7 bases, 8 bases remained unmatched. From germline, CDR1 is KGHSH and CDR2 LQKENI. The CDR3 is 15 residues long. Here the CDR3 reads CASSPRTGPGNEQFF. CDR3 nucleotide sequence: TGTGCCAGCTCACCCCGGACAGGGCCTGGGAATGAGCAGTTCTTC.

This clonotype was seen repeatedly, ten times or more. V usage is TRBV29-1 and J usage is TRBJ2-5; TRBD2 might be the D (7 bases). Germline-derived CDR1 and CDR2 are SQVTM and ANQGSEA. The CDR3 is 11 residues long. The CDR3 loop is CAGGPQETQYF. The DNA of the CDR3 is TGCGCCGGGGGGCCCCAAGAGACCCAGTACTTC.

This sequence joins TRBV2 and TRBJ2-7; no clear D gene. This CDR3 has 11 residues. The V end lost 6 bases, the J end lost 9 bases, and 12 bases lay between the germline ends. Germline CDR1 SNHLY, CDR2 FYNNEI. The chain's CDR3 is CASRAPVGQYF. The CDR3 region has the DNA TGTGCCAGCAGGGCCCCAGTGGGGCAGTACTTC.

This clonotype has a handful of counts. The chain uses TRBV20-1 and TRBJ2-7; no clear D gene. With 3 bases removed from V and 5 bases from J, the gap between germline ends came to 11 bases. This CDR3 is built from 12 residues. CDR1 DFQATT and CDR2 SNEGSKA come from the germline V gene (reference sequence). CDR3 nucleotides: TGCAGTGCTAGGAGGCAGGCACACGAGCAGTACTTC. The encoded protein is CSARRQAHEQYF.

This clonotype was observed a few times. The genes are TRBV9 and TRBJ2-3; no definite D call. V lost 7 bases to trimming and J lost 3 bases, with 21 bases between them. This CDR3 is 16 amino acids long. The germline gives CDR1 SGDLS, CDR2 YYNGEE. CDR3: CASSGRGGPLTDTQYF. CDR3 nucleotide sequence: TGTGCCAGCTCCGGCCGAGGCGGACCTTTGACAGATACGCAGTATTTT.

In its sample, this clonotype was seen many times. The J gene is TRBJ2-7, the V gene TRBV12-3 or TRBV12-4; TRBD2 aligns across 11 bases. J lost 0 bases, V lost 4 bases, and 2 bases had no gene match. The CDR3 loop spans 15 amino acids. Here the CDR3 reads CASSSSGRSSYEQYF. The CDR3 DNA reads TGTGCCAGCAGTTCTAGCGGGAGGTCCTCCTACGAGCAGTACTTC.

This clonotype came up a few times. The chain couples TRBV6-2 or TRBV6-3 to TRBJ2-7, with 11 positions matching TRBD2. The CDR3 is made up of 18 amino acids. V gave up 6 bases and J gave up 0 bases; unmatched junction bases: 13. Germline V gene data show CDR1 as MNHEY and CDR2 as SVGEGT. CDR3 sequence reads: CASRPGTSGYTSSYEQYF. The CDR3 DNA is TGTGCCAGCAGACCCGGGACTAGCGGATATACGAGCTCCTACGAGCAGTACTTC.

This clonotype was detected a few times. The J gene is TRBJ2-1, the V gene TRBV7-9, with 8 bases identical to TRBD2. CDR1 and CDR2 from the germline V gene are SEHNR and FQNEAQ (reference sequence). The V segment lost 2 bases and the J segment 9 bases; nucleotides outside the gene matches: 9. The CDR3 is made up of 15 amino acids. In DNA form, the CDR3 reads TGTGCCAGCAGCTTACCGGGAGGGCCCGGGAGTGAGCAGTTCTTC. Amino acid sequence: CASSLPGGPGSEQFF.

The chain has TRBV24-1 and TRBJ2-3; 11 nucleotides align to TRBD2. Germline values: CDR1 KGHDR, CDR2 SFDVKD. V shed 4 bases and J 0 bases; nucleotides not matched to a gene: 5. The CDR3 loop spans 17 amino acids. CDR3 sequence reads: CATSDPTSGRSTDTQYF. The CDR3 nucleotides are TGTGCCACCAGTGACCCCACTAGCGGGAGAAGCACAGATACGCAGTATTTT.

This clonotype showed up just a few times. DNA for the CDR3: TGTGCCAGCAGCGGAACCGGGACAGGGGGGTTCTTC. Its protein product is CASSGTGTGGFF. The rearrangement joins TRBV7-8 to TRBJ2-1; TRBD1 matches 11 bases. The germline V gene encodes CDR1 SGHVS and CDR2 FQNEAQ. The CDR3 is 12 amino acids. After removal of 5 bases from V and 15 bases from J, the junction contained 6 bases not matched to a gene.

This clonotype was recorded at least ten times. The chain combines TRBV9 with TRBJ1-2, with D maybe TRBD1 (6 bases). Germline V lookup: CDR1 SGDLS, CDR2 YYNGEE. Trimming took 2 bases from V and 4 from J, leaving 21 bases between them. The CDR3 has 17 residues. CDR3 protein: CASSVGWRGIPTYGYTF. The CDR3 region has the DNA TGTGCCAGCAGCGTGGGATGGAGGGGGATCCCTACCTATGGCTACACCTTC.

The J gene is TRBJ2-7, the V gene TRBV7-6, with TRBD2 as a possible D gene (5 bases). V was trimmed by 5 bases and J by 3 bases, leaving 17 bases between them. Germline CDR1 is SGHVS and CDR2 is FNYEAQ. The CDR3 loop spans 15 amino acids. This CDR3 is CASSPRQAVGYEQYF. CDR3 DNA: TGTGCCAGCAGCCCCCGGCAAGCGGTCGGCTACGAGCAGTACTTC.

This clonotype turned up a few times. The chain carries TRBV5-1 and TRBJ2-1; tentatively, D is TRBD1 or TRBD2 (5 bases each). Germline V gene lookup returns CDR1 SGHRS and CDR2 YFSETQ. Trimming left V 1 base short and J 5 bases short, with 13 bases between. The CDR3 totals 15 residues. CDR3 loop: CASSLRPGRNNEQFF. For the CDR3, the DNA is TGCGCCAGCAGCTTGCGGCCGGGACGGAACAATGAGCAGTTCTTC.

This clonotype was counted at least ten times. The chain's CDR3 is CSASYDTYNEQFF. Here the CDR3 DNA reads TGCAGTGCTAGCTATGATACCTACAATGAGCAGTTCTTC. The rearrangement links TRBV20-1 to TRBJ2-1; D is unclear. The CDR3 is made up of 13 amino acids. Trimming stripped 3 bases from V and 2 bases from J, with 8 bases between. CDR1 is DFQATT and CDR2 is SNEGSKA in the germline V gene (reference sequence).

This clonotype was detected ten times or more. The V gene is TRBV28, the J gene TRBJ2-1, with a weak D call TRBD2 (5 bases). The V gene's germline CDR1 is MDHEN and CDR2 SYDVKM. The CDR3 extends over 11 amino acids. Trimming pared 8 bases from V and 7 bases from J, leaving 9 bases between. CDR3 residues: CASGTGNEQFF. In DNA form, the CDR3 reads TGTGCCAGCGGAACGGGGAATGAGCAGTTCTTC.

The rearrangement links TRBV7-3 to TRBJ2-1, with 13 bases aligning to TRBD2. Unmatched junction bases numbered 2, after V lost 1 base and J lost 2 bases. The CDR3 covers 17 residues. Germline V lookup: CDR1 SGHTA, CDR2 FQGTGA. In DNA, the CDR3 is TGTGCCAGCAGCTTAAAGGGGACTAGCGGGGCCTACAATGAGCAGTTCTTC. As protein: CASSLKGTSGAYNEQFF.

This clonotype occurred a few times. The chain recombines TRBV4-3 with TRBJ2-1; D possibly matches TRBD1 or TRBD2 (5 bases each). V was cut by 1 base and J by 6 bases, with 16 bases left in between. CDR1 LGHNA and CDR2 YSLEER come from the germline V gene. The CDR3 spans 16 residues. This CDR3 reads CASSQVGRGAPNEQFF. CDR3 nucleotides: TGCGCCAGCAGCCAAGTAGGGCGAGGGGCCCCCAATGAGCAGTTCTTC.

The chain has TRBV4-3 and TRBJ2-3, with D maybe TRBD1 (6 bases). CDR1 and CDR2 from the germline V gene are LGHNA and YSLEER. The CDR3 contains 19 residues. V lost 0 bases and J lost 0, with 19 bases in between. The CDR3 here is CASSQDYIVGATSTDTQYF. The CDR3 DNA reads TGCGCCAGCAGCCAAGATTATATTGTGGGGGCCACTAGCACAGATACGCAGTATTTT.

This clonotype was detected only a few times. The chain carries TRBV6-2 or TRBV6-3 and TRBJ2-1, with D maybe TRBD2 (6 bases). Germline V CDR1 and CDR2: MNHEY, SVGEGT. Trimming stripped 4 bases from V and 4 bases from J, with 14 bases between. This CDR3 is built from 15 residues. The CDR3 is CASSLGRDKYNEQFF. CDR3 coding DNA: TGTGCCAGCAGTTTAGGGCGGGATAAGTACAATGAGCAGTTCTTC.

This clonotype was seen a few times. The chain employs TRBV4-2 and TRBJ2-1; TRBD2 aligns across 14 bases. In germline, CDR1 is LGHNA, CDR2 YNFKEQ. J lost 4 bases, V lost 0 bases, and 5 bases had no gene match. The CDR3 runs 18 residues. The CDR3 is CASSQEAGTSGRYNEQFF. CDR3 nucleotides: TGTGCCAGCAGCCAAGAAGCAGGGACTAGCGGGAGATACAATGAGCAGTTCTTC.

This clonotype was detected ten times or more. This sequence joins TRBV29-1 and TRBJ2-6; D may match TRBD1 or TRBD2 (5 bases each). The V gene lost 3 bases and the J gene lost 4 bases, with 10 bases spanning the gap. CDR1 is SQVTM, CDR2 ANQGSEA, per germline. The CDR3 totals 14 residues. This CDR3 is CSVDWGSGANVLTF. The CDR3 DNA is TGCAGCGTTGATTGGGGGAGCGGGGCCAACGTCCTGACTTTC.

This clonotype showed up just a few times. The chain is built from TRBV3-1 and TRBJ2-6; D remains unclear. Trimming took off 1 base at V and 4 bases at J, with 8 bases between the two ends. Germline CDR1 reads LGHDT; CDR2 reads YNNKEL (reference sequence). The CDR3 loop spans 15 amino acids. CDR3 nucleotides: TGTGCCAGCAGCCAAGGCGTCGTCGGGGCCAACGTCCTGACTTTC. Residues: CASSQGVVGANVLTF.

This chain uses TRBV12-5 with TRBJ2-3; the match to TRBD2 covers 11 bases. The germline CDR1 and CDR2 sequences are LGHNT and FRNRAP. The CDR3 contains 17 residues. V lost 2 bases, J lost 0 bases, and 4 bases stayed unmatched. The CDR3 DNA reads TGTGCTAGTGGTTTGTTCACTAGCGGGAGAAGCACAGATACGCAGTATTTT. This translates into CASGLFTSGRSTDTQYF. Full variable domain (remainder filled in from reference TRBV12-5 and TRBJ2-3): DARVTQTPRHKVTEMGQEVTMRCQPILGHNTVFWYRQTMMQGLELLAYFRNRAPLDDSGMPKDRFSAEMPDATLATLKIQPSEPRDSAVYFCASGLFTSGRSTDTQYFGPGTRLTVL.

This clonotype was observed a few times. This chain links TRBV28 with TRBJ2-1, with 13 bases matching TRBD2. The CDR3 has 16 residues. Trimming cost V 5 bases and J 6 bases; bases outside gene matches: 7. The germline V gene encodes CDR1 MDHEN and CDR2 SYDVKM. CDR3 protein: CASSPVGLAGINEQFF. CDR3 DNA sequence: TGTGCCAGCAGTCCGGTGGGACTAGCGGGGATCAATGAGCAGTTCTTC.

This clonotype has a handful of counts. V gene TRBV29-1 combines with J gene TRBJ2-5; the D gene is possibly TRBD1 (5 bases). The germline V gene encodes CDR1 SQVTM and CDR2 ANQGSEA. V dropped 0 bases and J dropped 2 bases, with 16 bases sitting between them. This CDR3 is built from 16 residues. This chain's CDR3 is CSVEDLPGYGQETQYF. CDR3 nucleotides: TGCAGCGTTGAAGATTTGCCAGGGTATGGACAAGAGACCCAGTACTTC.

This clonotype occurred many times. The rearrangement uses TRBV28 and TRBJ2-7; no reliable D call. V was shortened by 1 base and J by 9 bases, with 10 bases between the two germline ends. CDR3 size: 12 residues. Germline CDR1 MDHEN, CDR2 SYDVKM. The DNA of the CDR3 is TGTGCCAGCAGTTTATCGCTGGCAGGGCAGTACTTC. Encoded protein: CASSLSLAGQYF.

This clonotype has only a few counts. The rearrangement uses TRBV9 and TRBJ2-1, with 7 bases aligning to TRBD2. V lost 4 bases, J lost 1 base, and 8 bases stayed unmatched. The CDR3 runs to 16 residues. The germline V gene encodes CDR1 SGDLS and CDR2 YYNGEE. This CDR3 is CASSPGEGRSYNEQFF. CDR3 bases: TGTGCCAGCAGCCCGGGGGAGGGGCGGTCCTACAATGAGCAGTTCTTC.

The chain combines TRBV19 with TRBJ1-5; no reliable D call. Trimming left V 0 bases short and J 6 bases short, with 6 bases between. The CDR3 has 13 amino acids. Germline V CDR1 and CDR2: LNHDA, SQIVND (reference sequence). The CDR3 here is CASSIDGGQPQHF. CDR3 in DNA: TGTGCCAGTAGTATAGATGGAGGTCAGCCCCAGCATTTT.

This clonotype has more than one count but fewer than ten. This rearrangement joins TRBV5-8 to TRBJ2-5; 13 positions agree with TRBD2. CDR3 size: 16 residues. J was trimmed by 4 bases and V by 0 bases; bases with no gene match: 3. Germline values: CDR1 SGHTS, CDR2 YDEGEE. The CDR3 nucleotides are TGTGCCAGCAGCTTGGGGACTAGCGGGAGCTTAGAGACCCAGTACTTC. Translated, it gives CASSLGTSGSLETQYF.